One T cell receptor (beta chain) is described in this entry. Researchers ran the PCR with 60 Vbeta and 13 Jbeta primers. This table comes from immunoSEQ multiplex PCR, and its TCRdb copy is limited to in-frame clones, with some not included. The table includes about 250,000 clones, about nine tenths detected once. This sample is part of a study of cytomegalovirus exposure and HLA in healthy donors. V was clipped by 4 bases and J by 1 base, with 15 bases between them. This CDR3 comprises 16 residues. Germline V lookup: CDR1 SGHRS, CDR2 YFSETQ. The sequence derives from a girl aged 2 to 10 in good health and CMV-seronegative. Sequenced material: PBMCs. The genes are TRBV5-1 and TRBJ2-4; D may be TRBD1 (6 bases). The CDR3 DNA reads as TGCGCCAGCAGCGGCCACGAACAGGGCGCCAAAAACATTCAGTACTTC. The encoded protein is CASSGHEQGAKNIQYF.